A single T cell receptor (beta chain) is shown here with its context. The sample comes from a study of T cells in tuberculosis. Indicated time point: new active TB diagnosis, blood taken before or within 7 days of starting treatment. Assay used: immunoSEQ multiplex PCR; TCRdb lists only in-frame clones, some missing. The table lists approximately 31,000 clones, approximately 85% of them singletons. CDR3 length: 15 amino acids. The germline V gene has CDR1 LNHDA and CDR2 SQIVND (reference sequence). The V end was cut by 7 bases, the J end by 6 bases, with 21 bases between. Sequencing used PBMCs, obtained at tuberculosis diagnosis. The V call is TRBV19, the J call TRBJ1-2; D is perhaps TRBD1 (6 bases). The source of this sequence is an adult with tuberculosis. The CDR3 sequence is CASTRTAFSGNGYTF. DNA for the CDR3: TGTGCCAGTACCAGGACAGCTTTTAGTGGTAATGGCTACACCTTC.